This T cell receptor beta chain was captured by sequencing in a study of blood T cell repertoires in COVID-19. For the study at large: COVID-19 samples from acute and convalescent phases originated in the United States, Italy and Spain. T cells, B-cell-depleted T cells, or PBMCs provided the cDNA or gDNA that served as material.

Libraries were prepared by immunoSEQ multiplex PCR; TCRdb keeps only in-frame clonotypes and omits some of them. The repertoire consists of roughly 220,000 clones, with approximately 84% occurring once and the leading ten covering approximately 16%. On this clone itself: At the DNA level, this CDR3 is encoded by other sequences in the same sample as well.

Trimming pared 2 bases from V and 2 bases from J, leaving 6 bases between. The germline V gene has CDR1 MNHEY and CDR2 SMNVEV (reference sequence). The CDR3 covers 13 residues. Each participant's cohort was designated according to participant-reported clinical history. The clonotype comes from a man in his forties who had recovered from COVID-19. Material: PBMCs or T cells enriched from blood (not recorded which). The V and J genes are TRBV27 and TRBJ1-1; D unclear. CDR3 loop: CASSLGRNTEAFF. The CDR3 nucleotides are TGTGCCAGCAGTTTAGGGCGTAACACTGAAGCTTTCTTT.